This T cell receptor beta chain is drawn from a study of B cell selection in AIRE deficiency (dated 2019 in TCRdb). Turning to the overall study: A comparison of TCRbeta repertoires of sorted blood CD4+ conventional T cells and regulatory T cells was made between AIRE-deficient patients and healthy controls. The TCR-sequenced cohort comprised about five AIRE-deficient APECED patients and about five healthy control donors.

Conventional CD4 T cells were sorted as cells that were CD4+CD127+. The AIRE-deficient patients had APECED syndrome. Sorting of Tconv and Treg cells intended for TCRbeta sequencing was performed on a FACSAria flow cytometer. The sorted cells were collected in 5-ml round-bottom polystyrene tubes, and the dry cell pellets were frozen at -80 degrees C prior to sequencing. The immunoSEQ platform was used to sequence the TCRbeta chains. Per the original workflow: Pooled conventional T cell repertoires yielded some 9.9x10^4 distinct in-frame TCRbeta sequences from patients and 130,000 to 150,000 from healthy donors. Treg TCRbeta sequences shared by two or more individuals were defined as public, and these public Treg TCRbeta sequences were subsequently searched for in Tconv repertoires. Differences between groups were assessed using Mann-Whitney U tests with Bonferroni-Dunn correction in GraphPad Prism 7.03. In TCRdb, the immuneACCESS table is reduced to in-frame sequences with V and J assigned. These tables do not hold every clone; where another copy was compared, an unresolved V gene accounts for under half, and the others remain unexplained. The V and J calls and clone size were taken over from that table, and D and trimming were inferred from the DNA. In all, the sample holds roughly 25,000 clones, and approximately 96% of those were seen once. In total, the top ten clones hold roughly 0.2% of the sample.

General findings and caveats noted by the study authors: Only TCRbeta chains were sequenced, and approximately 35% of shared healthy-donor Treg sequences were also present in healthy Tconv cells, possibly due to differing TCRalpha chains. Roughly 28% of the Treg TCRbeta sequences shared among healthy donors were detected in patient Tconv cells, suggesting that Treg-biased clones are diverted into the Tconv compartment. Among several thousand shared Treg TCRbeta sequences, 30% to 40% were found to be shared only among healthy donors and roughly 8.7% only among patients, suggesting that Treg selection is less efficient in the absence of AIRE. Tconv and Treg cells from AIRE-deficient patients showed TCRBV gene usage, CDR3 length and TCR diversity similar to those of healthy donors. CDR3s were shorter in shared Treg sequences, reflecting a bias toward rearrangements that have few non-templated nucleotide insertions.

From a lookup of the germline V gene, CDR1 and CDR2 are SGHVS and FNYEAQ. Trimming leaves V shorter by 5 bases and J shorter by 4 bases, with the junction holding 6 bases beyond the gene matches. From the cysteine up to the phenylalanine, the CDR3 has a length of 15 residues. Left in the record is the CDR3 DNA by itself, 45 bases read in frame from the first base. Notes on this clone: What antigen it recognizes has not been identified. There are no base qualities to consult, and no much larger clone falls within one base.

The source of this sequence is a human donor with AIRE deficiency. Sequencing input: conventional CD4+ T cells sorted from PBMCs. Recombination joined TRBV7-6 with TRBJ2-3, with TRBD1 identical over 10 junction bases. CDR3 region: CASSQRQGAADTQYF. The DNA sequence is as follows: TGTGCCAGCAGCCAACGACAGGGGGCAGCAGATACGCAGTATTTT.